This T cell receptor beta chain was sequenced in a study of cytotoxic CD8 clonotypes in ibrutinib-treated CLL. Study context: By median about 69 months, roughly twelve had progressed and about 14 stayed remitted; responses had been 2 complete and 24 partial. General study findings and limits: Few clonotypes were public, and these shrank or held steady under treatment. Before falling back toward baseline at progression, clonality had risen at the time of ibrutinib response.

Only one count was recorded for this clone. Antigen specificity is unknown. Depths of 1 in 200,000 to 1 in 1 million T cells were the sequencing target. Sequencing used immunoSEQ multiplex PCR; TCRdb keeps in-frame clones, though not all of them. Of about 68,000 clones in the sample, about nine tenths were seen once. The CDR3 contains 13 residues. The germline gives CDR1 SGHNT, CDR2 YENEEA. Losses at the gene ends were 6 bases for V and 7 bases for J; bases not matched to a gene: 8. The chain couples TRBV11-3 to TRBJ2-7; 8 positions match TRBD2. This TCR was sampled from a human donor with chronic lymphocytic leukemia. The sample was PBMCs, taken after 12 months of ibrutinib treatment. CDR3 sequence (DNA): TGTGCCAGCAGTGACGAACCTAGCGGGGAGCAGTACTTC. Its translation: CASSDEPSGEQYF. The full variable domain, with the rest looked up from reference TRBV11-3 and TRBJ2-7, is EAGVVQSPRYKIIEKKQPVAFWCNPISGHNTLYWYLQNLGQGPELLIRYENEEAVDDSQLPKDRFSAERLKGVDSTLKIQPAELGDSAVYLCASSDEPSGEQYFGPGTRLTVT.